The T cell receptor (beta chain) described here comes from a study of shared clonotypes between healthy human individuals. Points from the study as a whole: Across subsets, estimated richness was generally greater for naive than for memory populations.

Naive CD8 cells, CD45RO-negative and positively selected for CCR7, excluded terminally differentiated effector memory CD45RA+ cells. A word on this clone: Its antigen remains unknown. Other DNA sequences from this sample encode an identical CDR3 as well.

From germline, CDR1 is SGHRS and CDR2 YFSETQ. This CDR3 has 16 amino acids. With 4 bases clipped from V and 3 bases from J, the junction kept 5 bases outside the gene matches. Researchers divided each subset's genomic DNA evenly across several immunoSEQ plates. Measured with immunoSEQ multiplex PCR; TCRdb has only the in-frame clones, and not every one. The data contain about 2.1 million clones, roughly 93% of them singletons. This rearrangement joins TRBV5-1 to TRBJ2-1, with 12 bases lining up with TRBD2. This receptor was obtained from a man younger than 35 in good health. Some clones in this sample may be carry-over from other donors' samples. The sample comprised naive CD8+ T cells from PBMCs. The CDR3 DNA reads TGCGCCAGCAGCCCGGGACTAGCGGGTCTCTACAATGAGCAGTTCTTC. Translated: CASSPGLAGLYNEQFF. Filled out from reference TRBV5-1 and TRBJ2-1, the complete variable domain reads KAGVTQTPRYLIKTRGQQVTLSCSPISGHRSVSWYQQTPGQGLQFLFEYFSETQRNKGNFPGRFSGRQFSNSRSEMNVSTLELGDSALYLCASSPGLAGLYNEQFFGPGTRLTVL.